Listed here are 21 T cell receptor beta chains from one sample, sequenced in a study of CD8+ T cells in alopecia areata. Extracted RNA was reverse transcribed, and the resulting cDNA served as sequencing template. Assay: immunoSEQ multiplex PCR; the TCRdb copy retains only in-frame clones and omits some. Counted here are some 160,000 clones, about three fifths occurring once; the ten biggest clones make up roughly a third. Input material: CD8+ T cells sorted from blood. The source is a human donor in good health.

The rearrangement links TRBV27 to TRBJ1-2; D is perhaps TRBD1 (5 bases). This CDR3 spans 15 amino acids. V shed 2 bases and J shed 3 bases, with 13 bases lying between them. The V gene's germline CDR1 is MNHEY and CDR2 SMNVEV (reference sequence). The CDR3 protein is CASSLMPGMDYGYTF. The CDR3 region has the DNA TGTGCCAGCAGTTTAATGCCAGGGATGGACTATGGCTACACCTTC.

The V gene is TRBV30, the J gene TRBJ1-1, with D unresolved. Deletions cut 3 bases from V and 3 bases from J, with 5 bases between. Germline CDR1 and CDR2: GTSNPN and SVGIG (reference sequence). CDR3 length: 11 residues. The DNA of the CDR3 is TGTGCCTGGAGGGGAGACACTGAAGCTTTCTTT. Its protein is CAWRGDTEAFF.

V gene TRBV7-9 combines with J gene TRBJ1-2, with 7 bases lining up with TRBD1. V was clipped by 4 bases and J by 2 bases; unmatched bases: 7. The V gene's germline CDR1 is SEHNR and CDR2 FQNEAQ (reference sequence). This CDR3 is built from 15 residues. The CDR3 protein is CASSSRQGPNYGYTF. The CDR3 bases are TGTGCCAGCAGCTCAAGACAGGGCCCCAACTATGGCTACACCTTC.

The chain couples TRBV30 to TRBJ1-2; possible D gene TRBD1, 5 bases. CDR3 size: 13 residues. The V gene's germline CDR1 is GTSNPN and CDR2 SVGIG (reference sequence). V was clipped by 0 bases and J by 4 bases, with 9 bases between them. CDR3 bases: TGTGCCTGGAGTGTAGGGGAGGGCTATGGCTACACCTTC. Residues: CAWSVGEGYGYTF.

This clone was recorded a few times. V usage is TRBV5-5 and J usage is TRBJ2-2; 7 bases align to TRBD1. Germline CDR1 reads SGHKS; CDR2 reads YYEKEE (reference sequence). V lost 1 base and J lost 2; bases outside the gene matches: 5. This CDR3 contains 16 residues. The CDR3 reads CASSLNRGDNTGELFF. In DNA form, the CDR3 reads TGTGCCAGCAGCTTGAACAGGGGCGATAACACCGGGGAGCTGTTTTTT.

The chain couples TRBV19 to TRBJ1-2; no firm D call. This CDR3 comprises 12 residues. Germline lookup yields CDR1 LNHDA and CDR2 SQIVND (reference sequence). Trimming took off 3 bases at V and 8 bases at J, with 10 bases between the two ends. The CDR3 sequence is CASSIGGNGYTF. CDR3 coding DNA: TGTGCCAGTAGTATTGGAGGGAACGGCTACACCTTC.

This chain connects TRBV6-1 to TRBJ2-7; perhaps TRBD1 as D (5 bases). The CDR3 runs to 15 residues. Per germline, CDR1 MNHNS and CDR2 SASEGT. V lost 0 bases and J lost 4, with 13 bases in between. The CDR3 sequence is CASSEAPGSIYEQYF. For the CDR3, the DNA is TGTGCCAGCAGTGAAGCCCCAGGGTCCATTTACGAGCAGTACTTC.

CDR3 residues: CASRADNSYEQYF. DNA of the CDR3: TGTGCCAGCCGGGCCGATAATTCCTACGAGCAGTACTTC. The chain uses TRBV5-6 and TRBJ2-7; D call uncertain. Trimming removed 7 bases from V and 1 base from J, with 12 bases in between. This CDR3 is 13 amino acids long. The V gene's germline CDR1 is SGHDT and CDR2 YYEEEE.

The J gene is TRBJ2-7, the V gene TRBV28, with 8 bases lining up with TRBD1. Germline values: CDR1 MDHEN, CDR2 SYDVKM. V trimming: 0 bases; J trimming: 0 bases; junction bases outside the gene matches: 4. The CDR3 has 16 amino acids. This CDR3 reads CASSLWTGEVSYEQYF. CDR3 bases: TGTGCCAGCAGTTTATGGACAGGGGAAGTCTCCTACGAGCAGTACTTC.

Comment on this clone: At one boundary the junction diverges from the germline segment, which might be a read error. Other DNA variants within this sample encode the same CDR3. CDR3 loop: CASSGGRQYYEQYF. In nucleotides, the CDR3 is TGCGCCAGCAGCGGCGGCAGGCAGTACTACGAGCAGTACTTC. The chain combines TRBV2 with TRBJ2-7; D possibly corresponds to TRBD2 (5 bases). The CDR3 covers 14 residues. Germline-derived CDR1 and CDR2 are SNHLY and FYNNEI. The variable domain in full, with the rest retrieved from reference TRBV2 and TRBJ2-7, is EPEVTQTPSHQVTQMGQEVILRCVPISNHLYFYWYRQILGQKVEFLVSFYNNEISEKSEIFDDQFSVERPDGSNFTLKIRSTKLEDSAMYFCASSGGRQYYEQYFGPGTRLTVT.

Here the CDR3 reads CASSQGGVSGPYEQYF. Written as DNA, the CDR3 is TGCGCCAGCAGCCAAGGCGGAGTTAGCGGACCCTACGAGCAGTACTTC. This chain links TRBV4-1 with TRBJ2-7, with a weak D call TRBD2 (6 bases). This CDR3 is 16 amino acids long. Germline V CDR1 and CDR2: MGHRA, YSYEKL. The germline V and J ends were trimmed by 1 base and 2 bases, with 15 bases remaining between them.

The V and J genes are TRBV27 and TRBJ1-1; TRBD1 matches at 9 bases. V trimming: 4 bases; J trimming: 5 bases; junction bases outside the gene matches: 5. The CDR3 spans 14 residues. The germline V gene has CDR1 MNHEY and CDR2 SMNVEV (reference sequence). The CDR3 sequence: CASSSGTGWTEAFF. DNA for the CDR3: TGTGCCAGCAGTTCCGGGACAGGGTGGACTGAAGCTTTCTTT.

This chain connects TRBV6-5 to TRBJ1-1; D unclear. The germline CDR1 and CDR2 sequences are MNHEY and SVGAGI. Trimming left V 6 bases short and J 1 base short, with 9 bases between. CDR3 size: 13 residues. The CDR3 reads CASSVGWNTEAFF. For the CDR3, the DNA is TGTGCCAGCAGCGTGGGATGGAACACTGAAGCTTTCTTT.

The chain recombines TRBV5-1 with TRBJ2-1, with 12 bases aligning to TRBD2. The CDR3 length is 17 residues. CDR1 is SGHRS and CDR2 is YFSETQ in the germline V gene. Trimming at V came to 4 bases and at J to 4 bases, leaving 9 bases not matched to a gene. DNA for the CDR3: TGCGCCAGCAGCCTCATCGGACTAGCGGGATTATACAATGAGCAGTTCTTC. Its translation is CASSLIGLAGLYNEQFF.

In DNA, the CDR3 is TGTGCCAGCAGTGGGGCAGATAGCAATCAGCCCCAGCATTTT. It yields the protein CASSGADSNQPQHF. The V call is TRBV2, the J call TRBJ1-5; D unresolved. Trimming cost V 4 bases and J 0 bases, with 7 bases left between them. This CDR3 is built from 14 residues. Germline-derived CDR1 and CDR2 are SNHLY and FYNNEI.

J is TRBJ2-7 and V is TRBV5-1; 9 positions agree with TRBD1. Germline CDR1 is SGHRS and CDR2 is YFSETQ. The CDR3 has 14 amino acids. Losses at the gene ends were 3 bases for V and 3 bases for J; bases not matched to a gene: 4. CDR3 sequence (DNA): TGCGCCAGCAGCTCAGGACAGGGGCTCTACGAGCAGTACTTC. Translation: CASSSGQGLYEQYF.

This chain uses TRBV29-1 with TRBJ2-1; TRBD2 might be the D (6 bases). Germline values: CDR1 SQVTM, CDR2 ANQGSEA. The CDR3 has 16 amino acids. V was shortened by 1 base and J by 0 bases, with 13 bases between the two germline ends. The CDR3 protein is CSVEGGSGVSYNEQFF. CDR3 DNA: TGCAGCGTTGAAGGCGGTAGCGGAGTCTCCTACAATGAGCAGTTCTTC.

The rearrangement joins TRBV12-5 to TRBJ1-2; D remains unclear. V was clipped by 6 bases and J by 10 bases, with 12 bases between them. The CDR3 totals 11 residues. Per the germline V gene, CDR1 is LGHNT and CDR2 is FRNRAP. The CDR3 loop reads CASGLVRDYTF. Written as DNA, the CDR3 is TGTGCTAGTGGACTTGTTAGGGACTACACCTTC.

The chain has TRBV29-1 and TRBJ2-7; maybe TRBD2 (6 bases). This CDR3 is built from 14 residues. Germline CDR1 and CDR2: SQVTM and ANQGSEA. Trimming shortened V by 1 base and J by 7 bases, and 17 bases separated the two germline ends. The CDR3, as DNA: TGCAGCGTTGAAGGTCTGGCGGGACGTCTTGAGCAGTACTTC. Protein product: CSVEGLAGRLEQYF.

This clone turned up a few times. The V and J genes are TRBV6-5 and TRBJ1-2; the match to TRBD1 covers 8 bases. The length of the CDR3 is 11 residues. The trim removed 5 bases at V and 8 bases at J, leaving 1 base unmatched. Germline-derived CDR1 and CDR2 are MNHEY and SVGAGI. The CDR3 sequence is CASSDRGGYTF. CDR3 nucleotides: TGTGCCAGCAGTGACAGGGGAGGCTACACCTTC.

Only a few counts were recorded for this clone. The V gene is TRBV2, the J gene TRBJ1-5; TRBD1 agrees at 8 bases. CDR3 size: 13 residues. Looked up from germline, CDR1 is SNHLY and CDR2 is FYNNEI. V dropped 7 bases and J dropped 15; count of bases not matched to a gene: 14. CDR3 bases: TGTGCCAGCACCTCCTTTCCGGGACAGGAGGCGCATTTT. Encoded protein: CASTSFPGQEAHF.